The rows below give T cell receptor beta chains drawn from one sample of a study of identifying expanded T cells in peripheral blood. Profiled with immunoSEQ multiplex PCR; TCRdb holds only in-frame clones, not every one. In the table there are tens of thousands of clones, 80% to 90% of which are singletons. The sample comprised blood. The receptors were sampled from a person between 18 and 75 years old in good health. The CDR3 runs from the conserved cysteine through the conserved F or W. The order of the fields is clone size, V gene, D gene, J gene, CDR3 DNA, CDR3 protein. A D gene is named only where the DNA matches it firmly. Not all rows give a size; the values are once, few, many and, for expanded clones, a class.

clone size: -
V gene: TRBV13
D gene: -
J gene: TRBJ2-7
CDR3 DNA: TGTGCCAGCAGCTATTCCGGGTCGTACGAGCAGTACTTC
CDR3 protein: CASSYSGSYEQYF

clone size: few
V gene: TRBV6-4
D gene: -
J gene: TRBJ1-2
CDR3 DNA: TGTGCCAGCAGTCATAACAGGGATTGCTACACCTTC
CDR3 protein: CASSHNRDCYTF

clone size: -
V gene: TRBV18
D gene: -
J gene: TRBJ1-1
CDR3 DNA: TGTGCCAGCTCACCCGCCCTACGTATGAACACTGAAGCTTTCTTT
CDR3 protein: CASSPALRMNTEAFF

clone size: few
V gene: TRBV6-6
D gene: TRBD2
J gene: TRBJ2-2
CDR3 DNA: TGTGCCAGCAGCTCCGGACTAGCGGGGGAGCTGTTTTTT
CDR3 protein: CASSSGLAGELFF

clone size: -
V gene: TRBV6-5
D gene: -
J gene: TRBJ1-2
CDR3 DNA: TGTGCCAGCAGTTACGGTCCGGCCCCGAGTTATGGCTACACCTTC
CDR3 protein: CASSYGPAPSYGYTF

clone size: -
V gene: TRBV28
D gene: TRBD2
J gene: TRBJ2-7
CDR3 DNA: TGTGCCAGCAGTTGGACTAGCGACTCCTACGAGCAGTACTTC
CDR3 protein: CASSWTSDSYEQYF

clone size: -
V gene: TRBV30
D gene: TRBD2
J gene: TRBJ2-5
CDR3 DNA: TGTGCCTGGATCGTAAGCGGGAGTGAGACCCAGTACTTC
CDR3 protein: CAWIVSGSETQYF

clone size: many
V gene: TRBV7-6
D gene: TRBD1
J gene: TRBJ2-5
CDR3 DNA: TGTGCCAGCAGCTTAGCAGGGACAGAAGAGACCCAGTACTTC
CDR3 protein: CASSLAGTEETQYF

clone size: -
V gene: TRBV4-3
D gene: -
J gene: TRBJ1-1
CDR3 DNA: TGCGCCAGCAGCCAAGATACGAACACTGAAGCTTTCTTT
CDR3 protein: CASSQDTNTEAFF

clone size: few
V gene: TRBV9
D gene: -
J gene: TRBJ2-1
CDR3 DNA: TGTGCCAGCACTGGTATTGGCTATGAGCAGTTCTTC
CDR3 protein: CASTGIGYEQFF